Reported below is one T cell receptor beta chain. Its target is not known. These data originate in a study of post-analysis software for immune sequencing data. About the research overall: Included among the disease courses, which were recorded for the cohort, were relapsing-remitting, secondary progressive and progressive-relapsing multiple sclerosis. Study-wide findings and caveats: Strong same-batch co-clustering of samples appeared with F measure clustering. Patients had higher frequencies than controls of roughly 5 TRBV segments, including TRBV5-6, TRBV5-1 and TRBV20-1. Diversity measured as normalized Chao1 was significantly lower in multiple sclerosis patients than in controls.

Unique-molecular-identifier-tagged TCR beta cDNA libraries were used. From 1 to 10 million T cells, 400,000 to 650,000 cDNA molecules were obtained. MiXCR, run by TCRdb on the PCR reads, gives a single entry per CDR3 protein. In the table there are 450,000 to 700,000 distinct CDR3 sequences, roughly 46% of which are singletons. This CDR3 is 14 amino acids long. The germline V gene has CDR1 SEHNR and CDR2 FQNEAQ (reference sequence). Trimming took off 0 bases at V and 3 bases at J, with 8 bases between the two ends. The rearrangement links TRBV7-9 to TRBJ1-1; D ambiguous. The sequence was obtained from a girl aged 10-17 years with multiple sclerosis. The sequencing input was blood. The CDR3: CASSLAVGYTEAFF. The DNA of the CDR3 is TGTGCCAGCAGCTTAGCGGTCGGTTACACTGAAGCTTTCTTT.